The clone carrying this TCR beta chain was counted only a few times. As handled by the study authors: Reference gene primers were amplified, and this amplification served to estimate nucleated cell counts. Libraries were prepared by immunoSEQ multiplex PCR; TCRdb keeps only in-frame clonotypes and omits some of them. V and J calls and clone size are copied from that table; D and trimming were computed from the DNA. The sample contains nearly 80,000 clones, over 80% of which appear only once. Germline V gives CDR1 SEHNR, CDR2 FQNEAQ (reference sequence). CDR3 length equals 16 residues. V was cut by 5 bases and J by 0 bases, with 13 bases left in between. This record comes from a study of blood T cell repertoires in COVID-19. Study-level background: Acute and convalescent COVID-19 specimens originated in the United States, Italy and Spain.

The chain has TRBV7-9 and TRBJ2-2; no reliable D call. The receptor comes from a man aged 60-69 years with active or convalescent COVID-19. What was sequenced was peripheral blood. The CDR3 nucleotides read TGTGCCAGCAGCCAAAGCGAGTTCGCGAACACCGGGGAGCTGTTTTTT. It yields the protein CASSQSEFANTGELFF.